This T cell receptor (beta chain) originates from a study of identical twins. Findings and limits, study-wide: The study drew conclusions from cross-sectional statistical analysis, not from following the same donors. The presence of invariant MAIT and iNKT cells could partly confound analyses of zero-insertion sequences. Beta clonotypes that were abundant in cord blood contained fewer insertions, a pattern absent from memory repertoires.

This clonotype was seen a few times. Its target is unknown. The authors used template switching to add a universal primer site and gave cDNA unique molecular identifiers. TCRdb fed the 5' RACE reads into MiXCR, producing one record per CDR3 protein. The sample records a few hundred thousand distinct CDR3 sequences, less than 20% being singletons. This TCR was recovered from a man aged 50 to 59 in good health. The sequencing sample was made of naive T cells sorted from blood.

CDR3 residues: CASSSWTSGNQGVTQYF. As DNA, the CDR3 is TGTGCCAGCAGCTCTTGGACTAGCGGGAACCAGGGGGTTACGCAGTATTTT. This rearrangement joins TRBV7-6 to TRBJ2-3; 12 bases match TRBD2. Trimming removed 4 bases from V and 8 bases from J; junction bases left unmatched: 13. Germline lookup yields CDR1 SGHVS and CDR2 FNYEAQ. The CDR3 spans 17 residues.